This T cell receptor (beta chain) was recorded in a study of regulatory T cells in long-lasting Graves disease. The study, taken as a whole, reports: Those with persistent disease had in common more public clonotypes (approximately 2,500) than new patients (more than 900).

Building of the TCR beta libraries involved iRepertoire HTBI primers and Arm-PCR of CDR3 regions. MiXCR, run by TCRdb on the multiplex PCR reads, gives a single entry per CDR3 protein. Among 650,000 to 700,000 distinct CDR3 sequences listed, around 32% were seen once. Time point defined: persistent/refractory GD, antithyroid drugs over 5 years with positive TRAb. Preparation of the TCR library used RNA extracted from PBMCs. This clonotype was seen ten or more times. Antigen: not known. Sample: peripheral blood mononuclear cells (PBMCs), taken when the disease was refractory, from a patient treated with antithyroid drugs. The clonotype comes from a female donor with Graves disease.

The CDR3 DNA sequence: TGTGCCAGCAAATCAGGAACTATGAACACTGAAGCTTTCTTT. Translation gives CASKSGTMNTEAFF. The chain combines TRBV2 with TRBJ1-1, with D uncertain. CDR3 length: 14 amino acids. Trimming shortened V by 7 bases and J by 0 bases, and 12 bases separated the two germline ends. Germline lookup yields CDR1 SNHLY and CDR2 FYNNEI.